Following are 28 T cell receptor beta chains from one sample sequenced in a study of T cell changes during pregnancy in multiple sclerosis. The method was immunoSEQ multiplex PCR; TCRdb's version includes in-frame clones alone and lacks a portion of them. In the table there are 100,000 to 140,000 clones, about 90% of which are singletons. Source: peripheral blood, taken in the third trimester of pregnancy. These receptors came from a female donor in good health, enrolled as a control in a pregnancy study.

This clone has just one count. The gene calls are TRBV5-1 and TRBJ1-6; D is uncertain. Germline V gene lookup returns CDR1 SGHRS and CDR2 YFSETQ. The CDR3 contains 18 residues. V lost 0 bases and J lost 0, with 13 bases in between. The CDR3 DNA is TGCGCCAGCAGCTTGGAGGTGGGCTCGAGCTCCTATAATTCACCCCTCCACTTT. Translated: CASSLEVGSSSYNSPLHF.

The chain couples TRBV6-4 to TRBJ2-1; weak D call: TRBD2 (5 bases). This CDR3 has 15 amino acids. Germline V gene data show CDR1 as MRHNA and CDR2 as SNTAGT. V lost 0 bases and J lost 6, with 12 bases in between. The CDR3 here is CASSDSRGSGNEQFF. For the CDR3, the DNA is TGTGCCAGCAGTGACTCACGGGGTTCGGGCAATGAGCAGTTCTTC.

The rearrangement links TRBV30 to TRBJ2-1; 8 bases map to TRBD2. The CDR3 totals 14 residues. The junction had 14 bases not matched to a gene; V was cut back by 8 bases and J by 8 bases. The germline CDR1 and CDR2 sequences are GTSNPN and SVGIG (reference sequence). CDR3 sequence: CAQKASGGFHEQFF. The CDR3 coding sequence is TGTGCCCAGAAGGCCAGCGGGGGCTTCCATGAGCAGTTCTTC.

The CDR3 sequence: CASSIDSYYGYTF. Here the CDR3 DNA reads TGTGCCAGCAGCATCGACAGTTACTATGGCTACACCTTC. The chain has TRBV5-4 and TRBJ1-2, with D possibly matching TRBD1 (5 bases). The V gene's germline CDR1 is SGHNT and CDR2 YYREEE (reference sequence). Trimming removed 4 bases at V and 3 bases at J, with 10 bases between. The CDR3 is made up of 13 amino acids. Supplemented by reference TRBV5-4 and TRBJ1-2, the full variable domain reads ETGVTQSPTHLIKTRGQQVTLRCSSQSGHNTVSWYQQALGQGPQFIFQYYREEENGRGNFPPRFSGLQFPNYSSELNVNALELDDSALYLCASSIDSYYGYTFGSGTRLTVV.

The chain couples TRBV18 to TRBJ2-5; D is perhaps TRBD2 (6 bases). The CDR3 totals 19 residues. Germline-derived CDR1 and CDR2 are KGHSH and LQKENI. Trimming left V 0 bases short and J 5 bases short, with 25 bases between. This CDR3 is CASSPPWSSETVLDETQYF. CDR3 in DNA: TGTGCCAGCTCACCACCTTGGTCTAGCGAAACGGTATTGGATGAGACCCAGTACTTC. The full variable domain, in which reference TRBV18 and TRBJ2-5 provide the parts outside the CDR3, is NAGVMQNPRHLVRRRGQEARLRCSPMKGHSHVYWYRQLPEEGLKFMVYLQKENIIDESGMPKERFSAEFPKEGPSILRIQQVVRGDSAAYFCASSPPWSSETVLDETQYFGPGTRLLVL.

DNA for the CDR3: TGCAGCGTTGATCTTTCTCGGGGTGGTGGCTACACCTTC. Its translation is CSVDLSRGGGYTF. This chain uses TRBV29-1 with TRBJ1-2; no reliable D call. CDR3 size: 13 residues. CDR1 and CDR2 from the germline V gene are SQVTM and ANQGSEA. V shed 3 bases and J shed 7 bases, with 15 bases lying between them. Full variable domain (remainder filled in from reference TRBV29-1 and TRBJ1-2): SAVISQKPSRDICQRGTSLTIQCQVDSQVTMMFWYRQQPGQSLTLIATANQGSEATYESGFVIDKFPISRPNLTFSTLTVSNMSPEDSSIYLCSVDLSRGGGYTFGSGTRLTVV.

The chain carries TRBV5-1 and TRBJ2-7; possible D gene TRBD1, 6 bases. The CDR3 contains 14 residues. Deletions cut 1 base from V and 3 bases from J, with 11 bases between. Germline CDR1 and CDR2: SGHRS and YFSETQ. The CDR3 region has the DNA TGCGCCAGCAGCTTGACAGGGAGTGGCTACGAGCAGTACTTC. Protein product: CASSLTGSGYEQYF.

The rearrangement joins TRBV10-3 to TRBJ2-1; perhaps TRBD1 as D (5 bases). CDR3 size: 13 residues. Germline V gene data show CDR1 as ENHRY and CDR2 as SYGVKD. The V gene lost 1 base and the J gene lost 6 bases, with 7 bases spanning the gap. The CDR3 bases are TGTGCCATCAGTGAGTGGGGCAGCAATGAGCAGTTCTTC. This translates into CAISEWGSNEQFF.

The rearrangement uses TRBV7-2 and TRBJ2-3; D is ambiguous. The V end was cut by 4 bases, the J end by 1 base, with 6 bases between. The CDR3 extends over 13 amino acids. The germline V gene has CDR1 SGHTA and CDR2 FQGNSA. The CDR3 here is CASSWARTDTQYF. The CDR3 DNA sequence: TGTGCCAGCAGCTGGGCTCGCACAGATACGCAGTATTTT.

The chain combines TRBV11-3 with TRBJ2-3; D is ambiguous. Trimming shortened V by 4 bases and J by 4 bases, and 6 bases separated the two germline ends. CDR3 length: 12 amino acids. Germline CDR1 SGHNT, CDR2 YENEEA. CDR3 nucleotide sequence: TGTGCCAGCAGCTCCTATCCAGATACGCAGTATTTT. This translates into CASSSYPDTQYF. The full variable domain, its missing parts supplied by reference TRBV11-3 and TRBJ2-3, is EAGVVQSPRYKIIEKKQPVAFWCNPISGHNTLYWYLQNLGQGPELLIRYENEEAVDDSQLPKDRFSAERLKGVDSTLKIQPAELGDSAVYLCASSSYPDTQYFGPGTRLTVL.

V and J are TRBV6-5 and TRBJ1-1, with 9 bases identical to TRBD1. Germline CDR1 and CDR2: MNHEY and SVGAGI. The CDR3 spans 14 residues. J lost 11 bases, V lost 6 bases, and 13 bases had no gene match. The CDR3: CASSPPGTGFGAFF. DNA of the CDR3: TGTGCCAGCAGCCCCCCCGGGACAGGGTTCGGGGCTTTCTTT.

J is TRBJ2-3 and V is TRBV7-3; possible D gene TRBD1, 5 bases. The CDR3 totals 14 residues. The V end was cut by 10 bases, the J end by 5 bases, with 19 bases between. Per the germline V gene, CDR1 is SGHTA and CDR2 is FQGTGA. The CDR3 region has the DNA TGTGCCACCTCAGGGTTCCCTCAGGGAGATACGCAGTATTTT. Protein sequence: CATSGFPQGDTQYF.

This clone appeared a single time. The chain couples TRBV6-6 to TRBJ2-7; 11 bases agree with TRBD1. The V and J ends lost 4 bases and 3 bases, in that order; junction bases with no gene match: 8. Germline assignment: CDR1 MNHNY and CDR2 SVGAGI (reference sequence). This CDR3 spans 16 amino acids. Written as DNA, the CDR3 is TGTGCCAGCAGTTCCTCGGACAGGGGGCTAGACTACGAGCAGTACTTC. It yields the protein CASSSSDRGLDYEQYF.

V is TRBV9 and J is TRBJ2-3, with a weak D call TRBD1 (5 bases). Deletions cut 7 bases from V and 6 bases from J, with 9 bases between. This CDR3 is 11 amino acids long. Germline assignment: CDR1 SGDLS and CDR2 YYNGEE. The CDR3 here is CASSPGDTQYF. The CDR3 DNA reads TGTGCCAGCTCGCCAGGGGATACGCAGTATTTT.

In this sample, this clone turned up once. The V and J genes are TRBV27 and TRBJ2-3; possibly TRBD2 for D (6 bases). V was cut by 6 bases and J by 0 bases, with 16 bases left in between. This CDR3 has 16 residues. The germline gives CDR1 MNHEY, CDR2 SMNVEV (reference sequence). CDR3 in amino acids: CASSLTGTPSTDTQYF. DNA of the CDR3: TGTGCCAGCAGCCTTACCGGGACTCCTAGCACAGATACGCAGTATTTT.

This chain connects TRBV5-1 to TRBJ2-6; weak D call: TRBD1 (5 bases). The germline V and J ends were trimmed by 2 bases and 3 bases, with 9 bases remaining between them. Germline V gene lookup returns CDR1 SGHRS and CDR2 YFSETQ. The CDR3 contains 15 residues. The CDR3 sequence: CASSFEGVGANVLTF. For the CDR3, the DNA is TGCGCCAGCAGCTTTGAAGGGGTTGGGGCCAACGTCCTGACTTTC.

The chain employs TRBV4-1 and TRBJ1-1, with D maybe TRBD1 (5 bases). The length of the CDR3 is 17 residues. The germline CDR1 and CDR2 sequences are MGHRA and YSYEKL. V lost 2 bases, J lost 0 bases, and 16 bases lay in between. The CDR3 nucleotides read TGCGCCAGCAGCCAACACCCGAAAGGGGCGATGAACACTGAAGCTTTCTTT. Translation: CASSQHPKGAMNTEAFF.

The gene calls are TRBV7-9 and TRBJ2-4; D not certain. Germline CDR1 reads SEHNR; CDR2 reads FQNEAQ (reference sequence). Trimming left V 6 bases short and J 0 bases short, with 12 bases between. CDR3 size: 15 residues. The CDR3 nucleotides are TGTGCCAGCAGTTCACAGACGTTAGCCAAAAACATTCAGTACTTC. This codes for CASSSQTLAKNIQYF.

In DNA form, the CDR3 reads TGTGCCAGCAGCTTGGTCACAGCCGAGACCGGGGAGCTGTTTTTT. Translated, it gives CASSLVTAETGELFF. This chain joins TRBV5-6 and TRBJ2-2; no firm D call. V lost 0 bases to trimming and J lost 5 bases, with 11 bases between them. Germline CDR1 SGHDT, CDR2 YYEEEE. The CDR3 totals 15 residues. The full variable domain, with the rest looked up from reference TRBV5-6 and TRBJ2-2, is DAGVTQSPTHLIKTRGQQVTLRCSPKSGHDTVSWYQQALGQGPQFIFQYYEEEERQRGNFPDRFSGHQFPNYSSELNVNALLLGDSALYLCASSLVTAETGELFFGEGSRLTVL.

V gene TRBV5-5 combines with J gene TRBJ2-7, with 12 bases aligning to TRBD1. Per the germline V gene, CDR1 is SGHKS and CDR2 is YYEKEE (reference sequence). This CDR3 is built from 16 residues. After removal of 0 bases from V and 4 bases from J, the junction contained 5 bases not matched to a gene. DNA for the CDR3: TGTGCCAGCAGCTTGGGGGGACAGGGGGCTCATTACGAGCAGTACTTC. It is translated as CASSLGGQGAHYEQYF.

The CDR3 nucleotides are TGTGCCAGCAGCCCCGACCGCCTACTAGCGGGGGGGCTAGACGAGCAGTACTTC. Translated: CASSPDRLLAGGLDEQYF. The chain combines TRBV7-9 with TRBJ2-7, with 13 nucleotides matching TRBD2. V was pared by 5 bases and J by 5 bases, with 15 bases of the junction left unmatched. Germline CDR1 reads SEHNR; CDR2 reads FQNEAQ (reference sequence). The CDR3 has 18 amino acids.

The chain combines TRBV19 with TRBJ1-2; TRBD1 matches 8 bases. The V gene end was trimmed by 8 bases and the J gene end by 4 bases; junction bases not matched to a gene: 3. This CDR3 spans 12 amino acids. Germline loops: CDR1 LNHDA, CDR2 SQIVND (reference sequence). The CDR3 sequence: CASVGQGYGYTF. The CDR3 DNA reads TGTGCCAGTGTAGGACAGGGCTATGGCTACACCTTC.

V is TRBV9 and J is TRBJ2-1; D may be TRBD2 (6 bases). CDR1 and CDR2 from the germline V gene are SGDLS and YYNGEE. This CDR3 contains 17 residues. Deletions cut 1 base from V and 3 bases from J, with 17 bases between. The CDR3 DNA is TGTGCCAGCAGCGTAATCTCTGGGCGGGGTATCTACAATGAGCAGTTCTTC. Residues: CASSVISGRGIYNEQFF.

Here the CDR3 reads CASSPRGGPPSYEQYF. CDR3 DNA: TGTGCCAGCTCACCCCGGGGGGGTCCACCCTCCTACGAGCAGTACTTC. The gene calls are TRBV18 and TRBJ2-7, with TRBD2 matching 8 bases. V lost 3 bases, J lost 0 bases, and 7 bases stayed unmatched. The germline CDR1 and CDR2 sequences are KGHSH and LQKENI. CDR3 length equals 16 residues.

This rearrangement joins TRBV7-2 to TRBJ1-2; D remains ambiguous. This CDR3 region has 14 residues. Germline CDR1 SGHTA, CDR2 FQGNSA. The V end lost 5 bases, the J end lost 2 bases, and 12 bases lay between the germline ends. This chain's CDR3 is CASSPARRNYGYTF. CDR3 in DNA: TGTGCCAGCAGCCCCGCCCGGAGAAACTATGGCTACACCTTC.

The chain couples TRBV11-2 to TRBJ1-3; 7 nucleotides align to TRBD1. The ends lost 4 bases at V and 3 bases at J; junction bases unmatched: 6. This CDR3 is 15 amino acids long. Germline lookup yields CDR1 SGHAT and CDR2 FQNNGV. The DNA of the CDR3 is TGTGCCAGCAGCTCAAAACAGGGGATTGGAAACACCATATATTTT. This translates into CASSSKQGIGNTIYF.

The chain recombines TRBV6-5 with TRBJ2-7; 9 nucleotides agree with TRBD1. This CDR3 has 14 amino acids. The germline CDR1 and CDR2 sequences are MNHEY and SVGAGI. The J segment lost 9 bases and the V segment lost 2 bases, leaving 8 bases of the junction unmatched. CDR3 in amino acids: CASSYAGQGERQYF. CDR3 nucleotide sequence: TGTGCCAGCAGTTACGCGGGACAGGGAGAAAGGCAGTACTTC.

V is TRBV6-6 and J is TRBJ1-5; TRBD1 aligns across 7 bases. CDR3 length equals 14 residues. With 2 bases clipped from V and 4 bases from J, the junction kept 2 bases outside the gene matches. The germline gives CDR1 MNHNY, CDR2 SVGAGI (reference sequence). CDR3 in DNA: TGTGCCAGCAGTTACGAGGGGGCGAATCAGCCCCAGCATTTT. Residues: CASSYEGANQPQHF.